These 14 T cell receptor beta chains share one sample of origin, sequenced in a study of T cell responses to AZD1222 COVID-19 vaccine. Method: immunoSEQ multiplex PCR; TCRdb's copy keeps in-frame clones and lacks some. The sample consists of roughly 120,000 clones, over 75% of them appearing once. The specimen was peripheral blood, collected on day 0 of AZD1222 vaccination. The receptors come from an adult in good health.

This clone was seen a handful of times. This rearrangement joins TRBV5-6 to TRBJ2-2, with D hard to call. Germline-derived CDR1 and CDR2 are SGHDT and YYEEEE. This CDR3 region has 16 residues. The V end was cut by 0 bases, the J end by 4 bases, with 13 bases between. The CDR3 is CASSLVGDILTGELFF. CDR3 nucleotides: TGTGCCAGCAGCTTGGTGGGCGACATACTCACCGGGGAGCTGTTTTTT.

The rearrangement joins TRBV19 to TRBJ1-6; perhaps TRBD1 as D (5 bases). V was clipped by 3 bases and J by 6 bases, with 12 bases between them. Germline V gene data show CDR1 as LNHDA and CDR2 as SQIVND (reference sequence). The CDR3 is 15 residues long. The CDR3 sequence: CASSIRQGVNSPLHF. As DNA, the CDR3 is TGTGCCAGTAGTATTAGGCAGGGAGTTAATTCACCCCTCCACTTT.

V gene TRBV4-1 combines with J gene TRBJ2-7, with D possibly TRBD2 on 7 matching bases. This CDR3 is 17 amino acids long. CDR1 MGHRA and CDR2 YSYEKL come from the germline V gene. The V end lost 4 bases, the J end lost 0 bases, and 19 bases lay between the germline ends. The CDR3, as DNA: TGCGCCAGCAGCCCCCTGGTCGGGGGCGGGGGCTCCTACGAGCAGTACTTC. Translated, it gives CASSPLVGGGGSYEQYF.

This rearrangement joins TRBV6-5 to TRBJ1-5, with a possible D match to TRBD1 (5 bases). V was trimmed by 9 bases and J by 4 bases, leaving 10 bases between them. The CDR3 covers 12 residues. Germline CDR1 is MNHEY and CDR2 is SVGAGI. CDR3 nucleotide sequence: TGTGCCAGGAGGGACGGGAATCAGCCCCAGCATTTT. This translates into CARRDGNQPQHF.

The CDR3 region is CASSSPGADHYGYTF. CDR3 coding DNA: TGTGCCAGCAGCTCGCCCGGGGCAGACCACTATGGCTACACCTTC. This chain joins TRBV5-8 and TRBJ1-2; D is perhaps TRBD1 (5 bases). Germline V gene lookup returns CDR1 SGHTS and CDR2 YDEGEE. This CDR3 has 15 amino acids. The germline V and J ends were trimmed by 3 bases and 3 bases, with 15 bases remaining between them.

The genes are TRBV10-3 and TRBJ1-1; D is unclear. CDR1 is ENHRY and CDR2 is SYGVKD in the germline V gene. V lost 3 bases to trimming and J lost 11 bases, with 13 bases between them. The CDR3 covers 12 residues. The CDR3 coding sequence is TGTGCCATCAGTGATCGGAGTTTTTCGGCTTTCTTT. This gives the protein CAISDRSFSAFF.

This sequence joins TRBV20-1 and TRBJ2-7; D is ambiguous. Trimming took 5 bases from V and 5 from J, leaving 10 bases between them. The CDR3 runs to 11 residues. Germline V gives CDR1 DFQATT, CDR2 SNEGSKA (reference sequence). CDR3 residues: CSAGSSDEQYF. Written as DNA, the CDR3 is TGCAGTGCTGGTTCCTCAGACGAGCAGTACTTC.

The chain combines TRBV19 with TRBJ2-7; TRBD2 might be the D (6 bases). Between the trimmed V and J ends, which lost 2 bases and 5 bases, there was a span of 16 bases. Germline V CDR1 and CDR2: LNHDA, SQIVND (reference sequence). The CDR3 is 15 residues long. This CDR3 reads CASSISWGDRDEQYF. The CDR3, as DNA: TGTGCCAGTAGTATAAGTTGGGGGGATCGCGACGAGCAGTACTTC. Together with reference TRBV19 and TRBJ2-7, the CDR3 gives the full variable domain: DGGITQSPKYLFRKEGQNVTLSCEQNLNHDAMYWYRQDPGQGLRLIYYSQIVNDFQKGDIAEGYSVSREKKESFPLTVTSAQKNPTAFYLCASSISWGDRDEQYFGPGTRLTVT.

This clone was counted between two and nine times. The chain carries TRBV6-5 and TRBJ1-5; D not certain. V lost 2 bases to trimming and J lost 0 bases, with 5 bases between them. The germline V gene encodes CDR1 MNHEY and CDR2 SVGAGI. The CDR3 spans 14 residues. The CDR3 loop reads CASSYKDSNQPQHF. The CDR3 nucleotides are TGTGCCAGCAGTTACAAGGATAGCAATCAGCCCCAGCATTTT.

The CDR3: CASSIGVPGTPSEQYF. The CDR3, as DNA: TGTGCCAGTAGTATAGGGGTCCCCGGGACTCCGAGCGAGCAGTACTTC. V gene TRBV19 combines with J gene TRBJ2-7; D is perhaps TRBD2 (6 bases). Germline V gives CDR1 LNHDA, CDR2 SQIVND (reference sequence). The CDR3 runs to 16 residues. V shed 1 base and J shed 6 bases, with 19 bases lying between them.

This sequence joins TRBV5-6 and TRBJ1-5; the D is unclear. V shed 1 base and J shed 4 bases, with 9 bases lying between them. Germline CDR1 and CDR2: SGHDT and YYEEEE. The CDR3 spans 14 residues. CDR3: CASSLRELNQPQHF. In nucleotides, the CDR3 is TGTGCCAGCAGCTTGAGGGAGCTTAATCAGCCCCAGCATTTT.

The chain joins TRBV3-1 (or the pseudogene TRBV3-2) to TRBJ2-6; 12 nucleotides align to TRBD2. The CDR3 length is 19 residues. The junction had 11 bases not matched to a gene; V was cut back by 0 bases and J by 8 bases. CDR1 and CDR2 (germline): LGHDT, YNNKEL (reference sequence). The CDR3, as DNA: TGTGCCAGCAGCCAAGACGGACTAGCGGGGAAGTTGATGTCCAACGTCCTGACTTTC. This translates into CASSQDGLAGKLMSNVLTF.

The V call is TRBV5-1, the J call TRBJ2-7; the match to TRBD2 covers 15 bases. Germline values: CDR1 SGHRS, CDR2 YFSETQ. This CDR3 comprises 16 residues. V lost 3 bases to trimming and J lost 4 bases; unmatched junction nucleotides: 5. The CDR3 loop reads CASSSGLAGGSYEQYF. CDR3 in DNA: TGCGCCAGCAGCTCGGGACTAGCGGGGGGTTCTTACGAGCAGTACTTC.

This chain links TRBV12-3 or TRBV12-4 with TRBJ1-2; 7 nucleotides line up with TRBD1. V lost 6 bases, J lost 8 bases, and 9 bases stayed unmatched. This CDR3 has 13 residues. The CDR3 here is CASRPDRATGYTF. The CDR3 bases are TGTGCCAGCAGGCCCGACAGGGCCACAGGCTACACCTTC.